A selection of T cell receptor beta chains follows, all from one sample in a study of OX40 agonist ivuxolimab in advanced cancers. Repertoires were generated with immunoSEQ multiplex PCR, while TCRdb's copy carries only in-frame clones and drops some. The table lists over 45,000 clones, 79% of them singletons. The sample was CD4+ or CD8+ T cells sorted from blood, taken in a trial of the OX40 agonist ivuxolimab. The receptors shown here come from an adult with an advanced solid tumor such as melanoma, head and neck, liver or kidney cancer. Both conserved end residues are part of each CDR3. The D gene is left open where the match is weak. The listing skips clone size in some rows; elsewhere it reads once, few, many or a size class.

size,J,V,D,DNA,CDR3
-,TRBJ2-3,TRBV9,TRBD2,TGTGCCAGCAGCGTAGCTACTAGCGGTGATACGCAGTATTTT,CASSVATSGDTQYF
-,TRBJ1-1,TRBV5-6,-,TGTGCCAGCAGCAGGCGGCCGGGACCGGGGAACACTGAAGCTTTCTTT,CASSRRPGPGNTEAFF
few,TRBJ2-1,TRBV10-1,-,TGCGCCAGCAGTGCGGCGGACCGGGATGAGCAGTTCTTC,CASSAADRDEQFF
-,TRBJ1-1,TRBV2,TRBD1,TGTGCCAGCAGTGATCGACAGGGGGCCGGTCCTGAAGCTTTCTTT,CASSDRQGAGPEAFF
-,TRBJ2-7,TRBV7-9,-,TGTGCCACACGGGGACCTAACTACGAGCAGTACTTC,CATRGPNYEQYF
-,TRBJ1-1,TRBV5-1,-,TGCGCCAGCAGCTTCGGGGGGCTGGACGCTTTCTTT,CASSFGGLDAFF
-,TRBJ1-2,TRBV5-5,-,TGTGCCAGCAGCTTGGCCTTCAGACCCACAATGGGAAACTATGGCTACACCTTC,CASSLAFRPTMGNYGYTF
-,TRBJ1-1,TRBV10-3,TRBD1,TGTGCCATAACCCGGGACAGCAACACTGAAGCTTTCTTT,CAITRDSNTEAFF
few,TRBJ2-3,TRBV14,-,TGTGCCAGCAGCCAAGGGATCCTTCGGTGGGGTGACACAGATACGCAGTATTTT,CASSQGILRWGDTDTQYF
-,TRBJ1-6,TRBV7-9,-,TGTGCCAGCAGCTTACGGGCCAGATTAGGGAATTCACCCCTCCACTTT,CASSLRARLGNSPLHF
-,TRBJ2-1,TRBV10-3,TRBD1,TGTGCCGCACAGGGACAGGACTACAATGAGCAGTTCTTC,CAAQGQDYNEQFF
-,TRBJ2-2,TRBV6-4,-,TGTGCCAGCAGTGACTCGAGCGCGGGTTTGACCGGGGAGCTGTTTTTT,CASSDSSAGLTGELFF